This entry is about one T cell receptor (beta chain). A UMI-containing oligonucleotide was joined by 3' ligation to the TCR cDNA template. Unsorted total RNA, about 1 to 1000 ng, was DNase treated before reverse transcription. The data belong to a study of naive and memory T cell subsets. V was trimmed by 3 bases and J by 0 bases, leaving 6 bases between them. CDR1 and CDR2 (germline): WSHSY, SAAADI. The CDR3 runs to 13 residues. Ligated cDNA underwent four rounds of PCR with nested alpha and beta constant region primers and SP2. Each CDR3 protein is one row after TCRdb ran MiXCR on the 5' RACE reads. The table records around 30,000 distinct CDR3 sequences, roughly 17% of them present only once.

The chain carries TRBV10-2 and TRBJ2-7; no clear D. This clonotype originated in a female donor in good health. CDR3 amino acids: CASSDYYSYEQYF. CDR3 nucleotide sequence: TGCGCCAGCAGTGATTATTACTCCTACGAGCAGTACTTC.